The 13 T cell receptor beta chains below all came from one sample that was sequenced in a study of cytomegalovirus exposure and HLA in healthy donors (dated by TCRdb to the late 2010s). The library was obtained by the immunoSEQ multiplex PCR assay. This immuneACCESS table, as held by TCRdb, lists in-frame sequences with V and J called but not all clones. Of the missing ones, under half trace to an unresolved V gene in checked studies; the others have no known cause. The sample profile shows fewer than 400,000 clones; approximately 88% of them were found once. Of the sample, approximately 0.9% falls within the top ten clones. The sequenced sample was PBMCs. These receptors all stem from a young man in good health and CMV-seronegative.

CDR3 amino acids: CASSQAPGGAVGEPQHF. In DNA form, the CDR3 reads TGCGCCAGCAGCCAAGCCCCGGGGGGGGCAGTGGGAGAGCCCCAGCATTTT. This rearrangement joins TRBV4-3 to TRBJ1-5, with D possibly matching TRBD1 (6 bases). This CDR3 is built from 17 residues. With 1 base removed from V and 8 bases from J, the gap between germline ends came to 21 bases. Germline lookup yields CDR1 LGHNA and CDR2 YSLEER.

The chain uses TRBV27 and TRBJ1-2; no reliable D call. Germline lookup yields CDR1 MNHEY and CDR2 SMNVEV (reference sequence). The CDR3 is made up of 13 amino acids. Trimming shortened V by 2 bases and J by 7 bases, and 11 bases separated the two germline ends. CDR3 sequence (DNA): TGTGCCAGCAGTTTAAATCGGGAGGGTGGCTACACCTTC. This translates into CASSLNREGGYTF.

This clone was seen only once. The gene calls are TRBV7-8 and TRBJ2-7; 8 nucleotides align to TRBD1. The CDR3 covers 15 residues. Per germline, CDR1 SGHVS and CDR2 FQNEAQ. J lost 5 bases, V lost 2 bases, and 8 bases had no gene match. The CDR3 nucleotides are TGTGCCAGCAGCTTATTTTTACAGGGGGGCCACGAGCAGTACTTC. Amino acid sequence: CASSLFLQGGHEQYF.

The chain combines TRBV7-8 with TRBJ2-3, with 9 bases aligning to TRBD1. Germline V gene sequence: CDR1 SGHVS, CDR2 FQNEAQ. CDR3 size: 20 residues. Trimming removed 4 bases from V and 0 bases from J; junction bases left unmatched: 17. Here the CDR3 reads CASSSPRRDRALRSTDTQYF. DNA for the CDR3: TGTGCCAGCAGCTCGCCACGCCGGGACAGGGCGTTGAGGAGCACAGATACGCAGTATTTT.

The chain recombines TRBV29-1 with TRBJ1-1, with D perhaps matching TRBD1 (6 bases). V gave up 7 bases and J gave up 1 base, with 16 bases separating them. Germline CDR1 and CDR2: SQVTM and ANQGSEA. The CDR3 sequence is 14 residues long. The chain's CDR3 is CSAHLGGANTEAFF. Here the CDR3 DNA reads TGCAGCGCCCACCTGGGGGGGGCGAACACTGAAGCTTTCTTT.

The chain is built from TRBV21-1 and TRBJ1-4; the table's TRBD1 call for D was not verified on the DNA. TRBV21-1 is an annotated pseudogene. This CDR3 contains 21 residues. CDR3 sequence reads: CASSKGWVVGDRGLTNEKLFF. The CDR3, as DNA: TGTGCCAGCAGCAAAGGTTGGGTTGTCGGGGACAGGGGGCTTACTAATGAAAAACTGTTTTTT.

In nucleotides, the CDR3 is TGCGCCAGCAGCGTAGCGGGACTCCCTAATCAGCCCCAGCATTTT. Amino acids: CASSVAGLPNQPQHF. The chain carries TRBV5-1 and TRBJ1-5, with D possibly matching TRBD1 (5 bases). V dropped 4 bases and J dropped 4 bases, with 15 bases sitting between them. CDR3 length: 15 residues. Germline assignment: CDR1 SGHRS and CDR2 YFSETQ.

This clone was recorded only once. The V and J genes are TRBV19 and TRBJ2-7, with TRBD1 matching 9 bases. V gave up 4 bases and J gave up 3 bases; unmatched junction bases: 4. The CDR3 loop spans 14 amino acids. Germline assignment: CDR1 LNHDA and CDR2 SQIVND (reference sequence). In DNA, the CDR3 is TGTGCCAGTAGTACGGGACAGGGAGACTACGAGCAGTACTTC. This gives the protein CASSTGQGDYEQYF.

This clone showed up just a few times. The rearrangement links TRBV9 to TRBJ2-7, with TRBD1 matching 7 bases. CDR1 is SGDLS and CDR2 is YYNGEE in the germline V gene. The ends lost 7 bases at V and 10 bases at J; junction bases unmatched: 14. CDR3 length: 13 residues. The CDR3, as DNA: TGTGCCAGCGCTGCTACGGGACAGCCAAAACAGTACTTC. Amino acid sequence: CASAATGQPKQYF.

This clone was seen only once. The chain combines TRBV4-3 with TRBJ2-7; 8 positions match TRBD2. Germline V CDR1 and CDR2: LGHNA, YSLEER. V trimming: 3 bases; J trimming: 4 bases; junction bases outside the gene matches: 14. The CDR3 consists of 17 residues. In DNA, the CDR3 is TGCGCCAGCAGCCAGGATCTTCCGGGACTAGTAATATACGAGCAGTACTTC. Residues: CASSQDLPGLVIYEQYF.

The chain joins TRBV30 to TRBJ2-3, with 13 positions matching TRBD2. The CDR3 extends over 18 amino acids. Per germline, CDR1 GTSNPN and CDR2 SVGIG (reference sequence). The junction had 11 bases not matched to a gene; V was cut back by 2 bases and J by 3 bases. The CDR3 DNA sequence: TGTGCCTGGAGTTGGGGGACTAGCGGGGTAGGAGGTACAGATACGCAGTATTTT. This translates into CAWSWGTSGVGGTDTQYF. Full variable domain (remainder filled in from reference TRBV30 and TRBJ2-3): SQTIHQWPATLVQPVGSPLSLECTVEGTSNPNLYWYRQAAGRGLQLLFYSVGIGQISSEVPQNLSASRPQDRQFILSSKKLLLSDSGFYLCAWSWGTSGVGGTDTQYFGPGTRLTVL.

The genes are TRBV19 and TRBJ1-3; TRBD1 might be the D (5 bases). V lost 8 bases to trimming and J lost 1 base, with 12 bases between them. Germline V gene sequence: CDR1 LNHDA, CDR2 SQIVND (reference sequence). CDR3 length: 14 amino acids. In DNA, the CDR3 is TGTGCCAGTTCTCACAGGATTTCTGGAAACACCATATATTTT. Translating it yields CASSHRISGNTIYF.

This sequence joins TRBV18 and TRBJ1-5; the D is unclear. This CDR3 region has 12 residues. Per germline, CDR1 KGHSH and CDR2 LQKENI. Between the trimmed V and J ends, which lost 6 bases and 6 bases, there was a span of 9 bases. The CDR3 region has the DNA TGTGCCAGCTCCGGGTCCGGTCAGCCCCAGCATTTT. This sequence encodes CASSGSGQPQHF.